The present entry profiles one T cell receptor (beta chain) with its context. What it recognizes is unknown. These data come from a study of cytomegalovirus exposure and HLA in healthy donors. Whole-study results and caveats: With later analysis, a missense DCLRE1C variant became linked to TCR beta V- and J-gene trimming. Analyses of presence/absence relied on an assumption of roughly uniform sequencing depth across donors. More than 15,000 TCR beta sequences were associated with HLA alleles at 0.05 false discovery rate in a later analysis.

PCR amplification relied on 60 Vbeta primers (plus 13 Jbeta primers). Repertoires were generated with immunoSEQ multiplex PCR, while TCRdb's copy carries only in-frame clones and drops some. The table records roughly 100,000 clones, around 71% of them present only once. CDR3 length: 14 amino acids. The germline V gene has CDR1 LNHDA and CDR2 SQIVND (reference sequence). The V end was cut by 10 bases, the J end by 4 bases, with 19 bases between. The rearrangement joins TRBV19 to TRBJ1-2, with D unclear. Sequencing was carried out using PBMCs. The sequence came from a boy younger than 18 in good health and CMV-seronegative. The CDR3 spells CATSWQNSPYGYTF. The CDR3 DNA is TGTGCCACATCTTGGCAGAACAGCCCCTATGGCTACACCTTC.